Listed here are 30 T cell receptor beta chains from one sample, sequenced in a study of blood T cell repertoires in COVID-19. The repertoire was sequenced with immunoSEQ multiplex PCR; TCRdb's copy has only in-frame clones and lacks some. The sample records under 350,000 clones, approximately 89% being singletons. The sequenced sample was peripheral blood. The origin of the receptors is a woman in her twenties or thirties with COVID-19, enrolled during active disease.

V usage is TRBV6-5 and J usage is TRBJ1-5; 8 bases are shared with TRBD1. Trimming at V came to 11 bases and at J to 2 bases, leaving 8 bases not matched to a gene. From germline, CDR1 is MNHEY and CDR2 SVGAGI. This CDR3 is 14 amino acids long. CDR3 loop: CACEQGQGNQPQHF. The CDR3 DNA follows: TGTGCCTGTGAACAGGGACAGGGCAATCAGCCCCAGCATTTT.

This clone was found once. V gene TRBV27 combines with J gene TRBJ1-2; TRBD1 might be the D (6 bases). Trimming took off 0 bases at V and 8 bases at J, with 13 bases between the two ends. The CDR3 extends over 14 amino acids. The germline V gene has CDR1 MNHEY and CDR2 SMNVEV (reference sequence). This CDR3 is CASSLSGGRRGYTF. For the CDR3, the DNA is TGTGCCAGCAGTTTATCGGGGGGGCGTAGGGGCTACACCTTC.

The V and J genes are TRBV28 and TRBJ1-1; D uncertain. V lost 4 bases to trimming and J lost 3 bases, with 12 bases between them. CDR1 is MDHEN, CDR2 SYDVKM, per germline. The CDR3 consists of 14 residues. CDR3: CASSSREEHTEAFF. DNA for the CDR3: TGTGCCAGCAGTTCCCGGGAAGAACACACTGAAGCTTTCTTT.

The genes are TRBV6-2 or TRBV6-3 and TRBJ2-1; D is unresolved. The germline V gene has CDR1 MNHEY and CDR2 SVGEGT. The CDR3 runs 12 residues. Between the trimmed V and J ends, which lost 6 bases and 10 bases, there was a span of 13 bases. CDR3 loop: CASSPGDWEQFF. In nucleotides, the CDR3 is TGTGCCAGCAGCCCAGGAGATTGGGAGCAGTTCTTC.

The gene calls are TRBV5-6 and TRBJ1-2; 8 bases agree with TRBD1. The CDR3 covers 14 residues. Germline V gene data show CDR1 as SGHDT and CDR2 as YYEEEE. The J segment lost 7 bases and the V segment lost 4 bases, leaving 9 bases of the junction unmatched. This CDR3 reads CASSQDRVPSGYTF. The CDR3 DNA is TGTGCCAGCAGCCAGGACAGGGTTCCTAGTGGCTACACCTTC.

V gene TRBV19 combines with J gene TRBJ1-6; D remains unclear. V dropped 1 base and J dropped 8 bases, with 3 bases sitting between them. This CDR3 spans 12 amino acids. The germline CDR1 and CDR2 sequences are LNHDA and SQIVND (reference sequence). CDR3 bases: TGTGCCAGTAGTATAGCGGATTCACCCCTCCACTTT. Protein: CASSIADSPLHF.

The chain carries TRBV4-1 and TRBJ1-2; TRBD1 is a possible D gene (6 bases). Germline V CDR1 and CDR2: MGHRA, YSYEKL. The V and J ends lost 4 bases and 0 bases respectively, with 6 bases between them. The CDR3 runs to 13 residues. CDR3 residues: CASSPGANYGYTF. The CDR3 DNA is TGCGCCAGCAGCCCAGGGGCTAACTATGGCTACACCTTC.

The rearrangement joins TRBV30 to TRBJ1-5, with D tentatively TRBD1 (5 bases). V was shortened by 7 bases and J by 2 bases, with 12 bases between the two germline ends. Germline values: CDR1 GTSNPN, CDR2 SVGIG (reference sequence). The CDR3 has 13 amino acids. The CDR3 is CAYSGEGNQPQHF. The CDR3 DNA is TGTGCCTACTCGGGGGAGGGCAATCAGCCCCAGCATTTT.

V gene TRBV28 combines with J gene TRBJ1-6; D might be TRBD1 (6 bases). The CDR3 extends over 14 amino acids. With 4 bases removed from V and 8 bases from J, the gap between germline ends came to 12 bases. Germline assignment: CDR1 MDHEN and CDR2 SYDVKM. The CDR3 region has the DNA TGTGCCAGCAGTTCAGGGACAAATTATTCACCCCTCCACTTT. Amino acid sequence: CASSSGTNYSPLHF.

The rearrangement links TRBV6-5 to TRBJ1-2; TRBD1 agrees at 10 bases. The CDR3 sequence is 15 residues long. V trimming: 8 bases; J trimming: 3 bases; junction bases outside the gene matches: 9. Germline lookup yields CDR1 MNHEY and CDR2 SVGAGI. CDR3 nucleotide sequence: TGTGCCAGCCGGCCGGACAGGGGGGGCGACTATGGCTACACCTTC. This translates into CASRPDRGGDYGYTF.

The chain uses TRBV29-1 and TRBJ1-1; 9 bases fit TRBD1. Trimming took 7 bases from V and 2 from J; bases not matched to a gene: 5. The CDR3 length is 13 residues. Germline V lookup: CDR1 SQVTM, CDR2 ANQGSEA. The CDR3 DNA reads TGCAGCGGTCACAGGGGGCTTAACACTGAAGCTTTCTTT. Protein product: CSGHRGLNTEAFF.

With regard to this clone: Other nucleotide sequences in the sample specify the same CDR3. The chain employs TRBV12-3 or TRBV12-4 and TRBJ1-6, with 7 bases that match TRBD1. The length of the CDR3 is 13 residues. The ends lost 5 bases at V and 9 bases at J; junction bases unmatched: 4. CDR3 coding DNA: TGTGCCAGCAGTCGACAGGGTGGTTCACCCCTCCACTTT. This codes for CASSRQGGSPLHF.

V and J are TRBV6-5 and TRBJ1-5; 10 bases map to TRBD1. The trim removed 6 bases at V and 4 bases at J, leaving 6 bases unmatched. The CDR3 totals 15 residues. Per germline, CDR1 MNHEY and CDR2 SVGAGI. The CDR3 coding sequence is TGTGCCAGCAGGGCCGGGACAGGGGAGAATCAGCCCCAGCATTTT. Amino acid sequence: CASRAGTGENQPQHF.

The chain uses TRBV6-5 and TRBJ1-5; TRBD1 aligns across 10 bases. The CDR3 runs to 16 residues. The ends lost 2 bases at V and 1 base at J; junction bases unmatched: 2. Germline-derived CDR1 and CDR2 are MNHEY and SVGAGI. The CDR3 bases are TGTGCCAGCAGTTACCCGGGACAGGGGAGCAATCAGCCCCAGCATTTT. It codes for CASSYPGQGSNQPQHF.

This sequence joins TRBV6-5 and TRBJ2-5, with a possible D match to TRBD2 (5 bases). V was trimmed by 11 bases and J by 5 bases, leaving 12 bases between them. CDR1 and CDR2 from the germline V gene are MNHEY and SVGAGI. The CDR3 runs to 11 residues. CDR3 protein: CAVDSVETQYF. The CDR3 bases are TGTGCCGTGGATAGCGTTGAGACCCAGTACTTC.

The V gene is TRBV19, the J gene TRBJ1-5, with TRBD1 as a possible D gene (6 bases). Germline loops: CDR1 LNHDA, CDR2 SQIVND (reference sequence). Trimming stripped 3 bases from V and 6 bases from J, with 15 bases between. This CDR3 contains 15 residues. CDR3 residues: CASSMGTPRVQPQHF. CDR3 bases: TGTGCCAGTAGTATGGGGACACCGAGGGTTCAGCCCCAGCATTTT.

The chain recombines TRBV6-5 with TRBJ1-6; 7 positions agree with TRBD1. The CDR3 sequence is 13 residues long. J was trimmed by 13 bases and V by 6 bases; bases with no gene match: 9. Germline assignment: CDR1 MNHEY and CDR2 SVGAGI. The chain's CDR3 is CASSRDRTRPLHF. CDR3 DNA: TGTGCCAGCAGCCGGGACAGAACTCGGCCCCTCCACTTT.

The chain carries TRBV5-1 and TRBJ1-1; tentative D call: TRBD1 (6 bases). The CDR3 has 14 residues. The V end lost 4 bases, the J end lost 8 bases, and 18 bases lay between the germline ends. CDR1 SGHRS and CDR2 YFSETQ come from the germline V gene. CDR3 region: CASSREGNRAEAFF. In nucleotides, the CDR3 is TGCGCCAGCAGCAGAGAGGGCAACAGGGCCGAAGCTTTCTTT.

The chain has TRBV18 and TRBJ2-4; a weak D match, TRBD2 (6 bases). V lost 4 bases, J lost 6 bases, and 22 bases lay in between. The CDR3 length is 17 residues. Per germline, CDR1 KGHSH and CDR2 LQKENI. CDR3 region: CASSLLTGLGRVNIQYF. The CDR3 nucleotides read TGTGCCAGCTCACTATTGACGGGACTCGGGAGAGTAAACATTCAGTACTTC. Full variable domain (remainder filled in from reference TRBV18 and TRBJ2-4): NAGVMQNPRHLVRRRGQEARLRCSPMKGHSHVYWYRQLPEEGLKFMVYLQKENIIDESGMPKERFSAEFPKEGPSILRIQQVVRGDSAAYFCASSLLTGLGRVNIQYFGAGTRLSVL.

The chain combines TRBV4-1 with TRBJ2-3, with TRBD2 matching over 8 bases. Germline V gene sequence: CDR1 MGHRA, CDR2 YSYEKL. Unmatched junction bases numbered 3, after V lost 1 base and J lost 6 bases. The CDR3 is made up of 14 amino acids. CDR3 nucleotides: TGCGCCAGCAGCCAAGTGCTAGCGGGCGATACGCAGTATTTT. Amino acid sequence: CASSQVLAGDTQYF.

This clone was recorded only once. The V gene is TRBV19, the J gene TRBJ1-1, with D possibly matching TRBD1 (5 bases). This CDR3 comprises 16 residues. CDR1 is LNHDA, CDR2 SQIVND, per germline (reference sequence). V lost 5 bases and J lost 10, with 26 bases in between. DNA of the CDR3: TGTGCCAGTAGTGCCAAAACAGGATACCCCGGGCTTGGAGCTTTCTTT. Its protein product is CASSAKTGYPGLGAFF.

V usage is TRBV11-3 and J usage is TRBJ1-5, with TRBD1 matching over 8 bases. The germline V gene encodes CDR1 SGHNT and CDR2 YENEEA. V dropped 0 bases and J dropped 5; count of bases not matched to a gene: 18. This CDR3 spans 20 amino acids. The CDR3 DNA is TGTGCCAGCAGCTTAGACTTCGGACAGGGTCCCAACGGGGGCTATCAGCCCCAGCATTTT. The encoded protein is CASSLDFGQGPNGGYQPQHF.

The chain couples TRBV12-5 to TRBJ2-5; 7 nucleotides align to TRBD1. V lost 2 bases, J lost 1 base, and 16 bases stayed unmatched. CDR3 size: 19 residues. Germline V CDR1 and CDR2: LGHNT, FRNRAP. The DNA of the CDR3 is TGTGCTAGTGGTTTGATGGCCTACAACAGGGGTGAATTCCAAGAGACCCAGTACTTC. Amino acid sequence: CASGLMAYNRGEFQETQYF.

This clone has a handful of counts. The rearrangement joins TRBV6-5 to TRBJ1-1, with D possibly matching TRBD1 (6 bases). CDR1 and CDR2 from the germline V gene are MNHEY and SVGAGI. V shed 2 bases and J shed 12 bases, with 16 bases lying between them. The CDR3 is 13 amino acids. The CDR3 is CASSYQGQAATFF. The DNA for the CDR3 is TGTGCCAGCAGTTACCAGGGACAAGCAGCGACTTTCTTT.

CDR3 protein: CASSPRTGRNTEAFF. DNA of the CDR3: TGTGCCAGCTCACCACGGACAGGGCGGAACACTGAAGCTTTCTTT. V gene TRBV18 combines with J gene TRBJ1-1, with 8 bases matching TRBD1. The CDR3 runs to 15 residues. Trimming cost V 1 base and J 1 base; bases outside gene matches: 2. CDR1 KGHSH and CDR2 LQKENI come from the germline V gene.

The chain has TRBV15 and TRBJ1-5; D perhaps matches TRBD1 (5 bases). This CDR3 contains 15 residues. The germline gives CDR1 LNHNV, CDR2 YYDKDF (reference sequence). V lost 0 bases to trimming and J lost 3 bases, with 9 bases between them. The CDR3 DNA is TGTGCCACCAGCAGAGAAGGGGCCTTCAATCAGCCCCAGCATTTT. It is translated as CATSREGAFNQPQHF.

This clone was observed a handful of times. The chain is built from TRBV10-3 and TRBJ2-2; TRBD1 is a possible D gene (7 bases). Germline CDR1 reads ENHRY; CDR2 reads SYGVKD. This CDR3 region has 13 residues. V gave up 8 bases and J gave up 5 bases, with 12 bases separating them. The CDR3 region has the DNA TGTGCCATCGGGCCAGGGGGGACCGGGGAGCTGTTTTTT. Protein sequence: CAIGPGGTGELFF.

This chain joins TRBV7-8 and TRBJ2-1; 9 nucleotides agree with TRBD2. The germline CDR1 and CDR2 sequences are SGHVS and FQNEAQ. The CDR3 consists of 15 residues. The trim removed 3 bases at V and 6 bases at J, leaving 6 bases unmatched. Here the CDR3 reads CASSFAGGPSNEQFF. DNA of the CDR3: TGTGCCAGCAGCTTCGCGGGGGGGCCGTCCAATGAGCAGTTCTTC.

This chain connects TRBV6-6 to TRBJ1-4; D is undetermined. Trimming took off 2 bases at V and 2 bases at J, with 9 bases between the two ends. Germline lookup yields CDR1 MNHNY and CDR2 SVGAGI (reference sequence). The length of the CDR3 is 15 residues. The CDR3 loop reads CASSYIPSTNEKLFF. In nucleotides, the CDR3 is TGTGCCAGCAGTTACATTCCCTCCACTAATGAAAAACTGTTTTTT.

CDR3 sequence reads: CASSLRMGEDTQYF. In DNA, the CDR3 is TGTGCCAGCAGCTTAAGGATGGGAGAGGATACGCAGTATTTT. This sequence joins TRBV7-3 and TRBJ2-3; TRBD2 is a possible D gene (5 bases). The CDR3 covers 14 residues. Germline values: CDR1 SGHTA, CDR2 FQGTGA. V lost 1 base and J 6 bases, leaving 11 bases between the germline ends.